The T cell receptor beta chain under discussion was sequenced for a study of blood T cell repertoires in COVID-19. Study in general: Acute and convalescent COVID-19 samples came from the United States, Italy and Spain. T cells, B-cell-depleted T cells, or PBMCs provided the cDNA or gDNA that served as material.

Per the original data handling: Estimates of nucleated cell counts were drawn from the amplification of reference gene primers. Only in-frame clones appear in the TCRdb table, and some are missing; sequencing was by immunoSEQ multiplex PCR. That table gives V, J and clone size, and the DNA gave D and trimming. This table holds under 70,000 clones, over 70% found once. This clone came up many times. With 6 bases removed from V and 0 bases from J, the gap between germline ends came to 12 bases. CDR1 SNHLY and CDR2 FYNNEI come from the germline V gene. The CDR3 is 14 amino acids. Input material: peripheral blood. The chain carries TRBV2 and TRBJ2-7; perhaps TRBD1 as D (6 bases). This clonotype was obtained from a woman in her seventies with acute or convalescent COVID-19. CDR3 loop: CASRPDRSSYEQYF. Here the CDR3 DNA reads TGTGCCAGCAGACCGGACAGAAGCTCCTACGAGCAGTACTTC.